The present entry profiles one TCR beta chain with its context. The antigen is not known. This sample stems from a study of PD-L1 blockade in urothelial cancer. Study in general: As for prior chemotherapy regimens, patients had received 0 to 3. Blood analysis was done at 3 weeks (second dose) and 6 weeks after treatment began. Blood yielded a median of approximately 130,000 T cells per sample. Overall study findings and caveats: At 3 weeks on treatment, tumor-associated clones expanded more with durable benefit.

Libraries were prepared by immunoSEQ multiplex PCR; TCRdb keeps only in-frame clonotypes and omits some of them. This sample has 50,000 or so clones, with approximately 81% found just once. CDR1 is DFQATT, CDR2 SNEGSKA, per germline (reference sequence). V was shortened by 6 bases and J by 5 bases, with 10 bases between the two germline ends. The CDR3 contains 11 residues. Stated time point: pretreatment peripheral blood. This sequence originates from a man aged 70-80 years with urothelial cancer. Sequencing was performed on PBMCs, taken around atezolizumab (anti-PD-L1) treatment. The V and J genes are TRBV20-1 and TRBJ1-2, with D perhaps TRBD1 (5 bases). The DNA for the CDR3 is TGCAGTGCCACGACAGCGTATGGCTACACCTTC. Its protein product is CSATTAYGYTF.